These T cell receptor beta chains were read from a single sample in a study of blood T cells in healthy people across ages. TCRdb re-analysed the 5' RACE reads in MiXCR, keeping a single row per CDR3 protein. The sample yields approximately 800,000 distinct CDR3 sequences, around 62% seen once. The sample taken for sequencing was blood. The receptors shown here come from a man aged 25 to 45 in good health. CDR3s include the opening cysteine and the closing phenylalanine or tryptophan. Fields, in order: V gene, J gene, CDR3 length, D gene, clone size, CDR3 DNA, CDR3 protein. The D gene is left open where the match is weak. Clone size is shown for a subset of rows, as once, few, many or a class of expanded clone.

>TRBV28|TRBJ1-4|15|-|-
TGTGCCAGCAGTTTAATTCCAGGAACTAATGAAAAACTGTTTTTT
CASSLIPGTNEKLFF
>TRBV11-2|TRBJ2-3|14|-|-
TGTGCCAGCAGCCAAGGGTGGGGGACAGATACGCAGTATTTT
CASSQGWGTDTQYF
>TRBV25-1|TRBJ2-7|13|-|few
TGTGCCAGTTTAAGCCCCGGAGACTACGAGCAGTACTTC
CASLSPGDYEQYF
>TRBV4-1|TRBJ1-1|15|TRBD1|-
TGCGCCAGCAGCCTCCTCAGGGGGCTAAACACTGAAGCTTTCTTT
CASSLLRGLNTEAFF
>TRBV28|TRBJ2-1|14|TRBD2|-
TGTGCCAGCAGAACTAGCGGGGGGGCCAATGAGCAGTTCTTC
CASRTSGGANEQFF
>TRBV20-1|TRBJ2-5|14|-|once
TGCAGTGCTAGAGCGGGGCTGGGTTCAGGGACCCAGTACTTC
CSARAGLGSGTQYF
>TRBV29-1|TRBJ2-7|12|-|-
TGCAGCGGATTAACAGTGGGCTACGAGCAGTACTTC
CSGLTVGYEQYF
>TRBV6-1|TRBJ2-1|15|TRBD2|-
TGTGCCAGCAGTGAAAGCGGGGGCCGCTACAATGAGCAGTTCTTC
CASSESGGRYNEQFF
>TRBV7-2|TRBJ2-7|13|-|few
TGTGCCAGCAGCTTATATAGGGTCTACGAGCAGTACTTC
CASSLYRVYEQYF
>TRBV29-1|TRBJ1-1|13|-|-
TGCAGCGTTGTAAGGGAGGGAAACACTGAAGCTTTCTTT
CSVVREGNTEAFF
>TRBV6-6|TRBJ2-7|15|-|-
TGTGCCAGCAGTTACTCGCCTTACAAACCCTACGAGCAGTACTTC
CASSYSPYKPYEQYF
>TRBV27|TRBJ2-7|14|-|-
TGTGCCAGCAAGCGCCGGGACCAAGCCTACGAGCAGTACTTC
CASKRRDQAYEQYF
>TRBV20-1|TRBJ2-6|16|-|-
TGCAGTGCTGTCGAGGGGCCCCTCTCTGGGGCCAACGCCCTGACTTTC
CSAVEGPLSGANALTF
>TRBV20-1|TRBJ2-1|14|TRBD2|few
TGCAGTGCTAGAGGGGGGGGGGCCTACAATGAGCAGTTCTTC
CSARGGGAYNEQFF
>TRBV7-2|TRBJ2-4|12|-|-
TGTGCCAGCAGCTTAGGGGTAGACATTCAGTACTTC
CASSLGVDIQYF
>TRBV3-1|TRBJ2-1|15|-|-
TGTGCCAGCAGCCAAGGGCAGACGGGCGCCAATGAGCAGTTCTTC
CASSQGQTGANEQFF
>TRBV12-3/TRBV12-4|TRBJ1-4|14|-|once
TGTGCCAGCAGTCTGCGGGGGGCTAGTGAAAAACTGTTTTTT
CASSLRGASEKLFF
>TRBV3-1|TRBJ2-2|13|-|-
TGTGCCAGCAGCGCACAGTGGACCGGGGAGCTGTTTTTT
CASSAQWTGELFF
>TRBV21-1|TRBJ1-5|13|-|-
TGTGCCAGCAGCAAAGACGTGGAGGATCTCCAGCATTTT
CASSKDVEDLQHF
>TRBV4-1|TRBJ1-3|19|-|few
TGCGCCAGCAGCCAAGATGGTCGGACTATAGCAGGGGATGGAAACACCATATATTTT
CASSQDGRTIAGDGNTIYF
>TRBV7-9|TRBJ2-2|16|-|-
TGTGCCAGCAGCCCCCGGCGTAATGCGAACACCGGGGAGCTGTTTTTT
CASSPRRNANTGELFF
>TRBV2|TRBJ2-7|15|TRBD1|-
TGTGCCAGCAACGCCCGGGACAGGGCCTCCTACGAGCAGTACTTC
CASNARDRASYEQYF
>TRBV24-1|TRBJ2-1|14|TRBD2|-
TGTGCCACCAGTGATTTGACGGCTAGCGGGGCGCAGTTCTTC
CATSDLTASGAQFF
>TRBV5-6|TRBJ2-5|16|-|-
TGTGCCAGCAGCTTGTGGTCAAGGCGGCTCCAAGAGACCCAGTACTTC
CASSLWSRRLQETQYF
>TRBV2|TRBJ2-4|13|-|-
TGTGCCAGCAAAGAGAAACGGATAGACATTCAGTACTTC
CASKEKRIDIQYF
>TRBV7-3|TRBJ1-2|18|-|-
TGTGCCAGCAGCCAACACTCCGGGTCGAATCGGGCCATATCCGGCTACACCTTC
CASSQHSGSNRAISGYTF
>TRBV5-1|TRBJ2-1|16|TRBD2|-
TGCGCCACCATGGCCGGACTTGGACTAGGGTACAATGAGCAGTTCTTC
CATMAGLGLGYNEQFF
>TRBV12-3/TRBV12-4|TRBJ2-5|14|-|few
TGTGCCAGCAGTTTAGAGTCTAGCTGGGGGACCCAGTACTTC
CASSLESSWGTQYF
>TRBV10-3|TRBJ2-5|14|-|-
TGTGCCATCAGCGAGCCCAGGGCCTCGGGGACCCAGTACTTC
CAISEPRASGTQYF
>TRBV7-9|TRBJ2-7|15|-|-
TGTGCCAGCAGCTTCGGGCGACTACTCTACAATGAGCAGTACTTC
CASSFGRLLYNEQYF
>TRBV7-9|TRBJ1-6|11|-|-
TGTGCCAGCAGCCGTCTAGGACCCCTCCACTTT
CASSRLGPLHF
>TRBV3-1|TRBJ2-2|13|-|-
TGTGCCAGCAGCCAAGATAGTGTGGGGGAGCTGTTTTTT
CASSQDSVGELFF
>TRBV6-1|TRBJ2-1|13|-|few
TGTGCCAGCCGAGCGGACTCCTACAATGAGCAGTTCTTC
CASRADSYNEQFF
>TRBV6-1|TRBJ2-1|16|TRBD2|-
TGTGCCAGCAGTGTCCGCGGGAGGAGCTCCTACAATGAGCAGTTCTTC
CASSVRGRSSYNEQFF
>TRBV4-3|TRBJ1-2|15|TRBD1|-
TGCGCCAGCAGCCAAGGACAGGGAGGGGGTCGTGGCTGCACCTTC
CASSQGQGGGRGCTF
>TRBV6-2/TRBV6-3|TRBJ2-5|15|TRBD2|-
TGTGCCAGTGCTACTAGCGGGGGGAACCAAGAGACCCAGTACTTC
CASATSGGNQETQYF
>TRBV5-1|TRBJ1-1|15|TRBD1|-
TGCGCCAGCAGCTCGGGACAGGGGGAGGACACTGAAGCTTTCTTT
CASSSGQGEDTEAFF
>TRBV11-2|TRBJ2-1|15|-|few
TGTGCCAGCAGCTTAGATCGCGCTAGCGCTGGTGAGCAGTTCTTC
CASSLDRASAGEQFF
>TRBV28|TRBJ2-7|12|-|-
TGTGCCAGCATGGGAAGGGTTGGCGAGCAGTACTTC
CASMGRVGEQYF
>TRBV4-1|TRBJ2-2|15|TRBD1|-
TGCGCCAGCAGCCCGGGACAGGGAGACACCGGGGAGCTGTTTTTT
CASSPGQGDTGELFF
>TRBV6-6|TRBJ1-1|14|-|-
TGTGCCAGCAGCTTCCGCGAAAAGGACACTGAAGCTTTCTTT
CASSFREKDTEAFF
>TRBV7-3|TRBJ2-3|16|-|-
TGTGCCAGCAGCTTAATGGGCCAGGGTGGGACAGATACGCAGTATTTT
CASSLMGQGGTDTQYF